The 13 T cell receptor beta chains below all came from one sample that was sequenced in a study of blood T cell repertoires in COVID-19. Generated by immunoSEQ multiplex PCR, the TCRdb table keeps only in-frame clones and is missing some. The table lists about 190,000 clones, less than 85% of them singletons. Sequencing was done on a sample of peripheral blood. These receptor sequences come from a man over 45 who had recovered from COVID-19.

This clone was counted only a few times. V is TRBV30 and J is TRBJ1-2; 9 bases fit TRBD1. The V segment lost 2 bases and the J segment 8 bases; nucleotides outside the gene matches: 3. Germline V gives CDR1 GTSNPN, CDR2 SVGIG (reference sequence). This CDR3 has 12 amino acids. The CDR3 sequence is CAWSMDRGGYTF. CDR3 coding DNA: TGTGCCTGGAGTATGGACAGGGGAGGCTACACCTTC.

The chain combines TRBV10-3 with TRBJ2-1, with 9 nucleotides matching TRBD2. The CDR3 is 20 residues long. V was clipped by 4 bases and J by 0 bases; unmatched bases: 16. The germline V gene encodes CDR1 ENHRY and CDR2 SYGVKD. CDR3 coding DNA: TGTGCCATCAGTGTCCCACAGACTAGCGGAAAAACCTACTCCTACAATGAGCAGTTCTTC. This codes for CAISVPQTSGKTYSYNEQFF.

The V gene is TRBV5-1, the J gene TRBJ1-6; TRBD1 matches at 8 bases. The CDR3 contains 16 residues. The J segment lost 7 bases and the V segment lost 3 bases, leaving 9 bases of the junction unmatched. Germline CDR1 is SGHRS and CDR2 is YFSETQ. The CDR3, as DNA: TGCGCCAGCAGCTCGGGGACAGGAGGAAAGAATTCACCCCTCCACTTT. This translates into CASSSGTGGKNSPLHF.

The CDR3 nucleotides are TGTGCCAGCAGTGAAACGACAGGGAAGGAAAAACTGTTTTTT. Its translation is CASSETTGKEKLFF. This chain links TRBV2 with TRBJ1-4; TRBD1 agrees at 7 bases. The CDR3 sequence is 14 residues long. V lost 2 bases and J lost 8; bases outside the gene matches: 5. The germline gives CDR1 SNHLY, CDR2 FYNNEI.

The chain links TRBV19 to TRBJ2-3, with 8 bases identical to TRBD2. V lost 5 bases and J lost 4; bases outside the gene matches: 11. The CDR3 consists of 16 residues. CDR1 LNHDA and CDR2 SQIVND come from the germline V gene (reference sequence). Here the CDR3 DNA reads TGTGCCAGTAGTGACACAGCGGGAGTTATGGCAGATACGCAGTATTTT. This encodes CASSDTAGVMADTQYF.

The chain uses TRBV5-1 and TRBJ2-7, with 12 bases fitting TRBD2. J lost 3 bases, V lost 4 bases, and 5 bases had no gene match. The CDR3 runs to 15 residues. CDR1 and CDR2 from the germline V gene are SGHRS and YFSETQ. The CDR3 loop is CASSRGTSGLYEQYF. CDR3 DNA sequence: TGCGCCAGCAGCCGTGGGACTAGCGGGCTCTACGAGCAGTACTTC.

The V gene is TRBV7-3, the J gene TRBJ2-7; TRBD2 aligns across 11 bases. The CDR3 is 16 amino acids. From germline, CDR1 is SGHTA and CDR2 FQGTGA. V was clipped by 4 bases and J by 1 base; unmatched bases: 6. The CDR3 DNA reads TGTGCCAGCAGCTCTACCACTAGCGGGAGTTCCTACGAGCAGTACTTC. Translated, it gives CASSSTTSGSSYEQYF.

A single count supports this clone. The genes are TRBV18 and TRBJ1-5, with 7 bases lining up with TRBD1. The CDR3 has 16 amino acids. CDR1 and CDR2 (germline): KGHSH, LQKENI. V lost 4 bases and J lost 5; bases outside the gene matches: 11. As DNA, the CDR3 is TGTGCCAGCTCACTATTATCAACAGGGGTGGATCAGCCCCAGCATTTT. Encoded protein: CASSLLSTGVDQPQHF.

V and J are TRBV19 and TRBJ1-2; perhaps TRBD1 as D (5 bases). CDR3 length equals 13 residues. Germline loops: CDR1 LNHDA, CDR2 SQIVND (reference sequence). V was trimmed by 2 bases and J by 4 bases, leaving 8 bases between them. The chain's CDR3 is CASSITQGYGYTF. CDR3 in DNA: TGTGCCAGTAGTATAACGCAGGGCTATGGCTACACCTTC.

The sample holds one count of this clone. The CDR3 nucleotides read TGCGCCAGCAGCTCGGACAGGGTGTTGAATGAGCAGTTCTTC. Translated: CASSSDRVLNEQFF. V and J are TRBV5-1 and TRBJ2-1; the match to TRBD1 covers 8 bases. This CDR3 has 14 amino acids. Germline loops: CDR1 SGHRS, CDR2 YFSETQ. V gave up 3 bases and J gave up 7 bases; unmatched junction bases: 6.

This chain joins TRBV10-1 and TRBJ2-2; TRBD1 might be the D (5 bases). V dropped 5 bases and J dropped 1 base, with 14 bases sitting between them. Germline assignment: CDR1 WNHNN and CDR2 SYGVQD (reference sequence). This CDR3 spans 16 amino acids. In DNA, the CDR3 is TGCGCCAGCAGTAACCTCGGGCAGGGGAACACCGGGGAGCTGTTTTTT. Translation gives CASSNLGQGNTGELFF.

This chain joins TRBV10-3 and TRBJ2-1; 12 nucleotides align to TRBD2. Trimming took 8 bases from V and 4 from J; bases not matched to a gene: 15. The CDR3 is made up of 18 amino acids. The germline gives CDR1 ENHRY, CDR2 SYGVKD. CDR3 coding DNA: TGTGCCATCGGAGAAAGACCGGGACTAGCGGGCTTATACAATGAGCAGTTCTTC. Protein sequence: CAIGERPGLAGLYNEQFF.

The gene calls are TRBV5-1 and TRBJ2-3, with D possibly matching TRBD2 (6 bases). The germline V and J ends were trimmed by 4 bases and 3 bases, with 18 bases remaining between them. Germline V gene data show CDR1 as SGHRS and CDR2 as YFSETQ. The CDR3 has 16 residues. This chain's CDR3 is CASSLGGLTATDTQYF. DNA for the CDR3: TGCGCCAGCAGCCTCGGGGGACTTACAGCAACAGATACGCAGTATTTT.